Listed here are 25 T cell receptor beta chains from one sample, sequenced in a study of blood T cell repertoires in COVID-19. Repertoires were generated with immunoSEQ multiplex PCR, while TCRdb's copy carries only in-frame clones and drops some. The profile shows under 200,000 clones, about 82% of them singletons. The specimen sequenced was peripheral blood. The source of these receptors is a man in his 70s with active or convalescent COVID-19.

CDR3 residues: CASSPLGQGNTEAFF. CDR3 coding DNA: TGTGCCAGCTCACCACTGGGACAGGGGAACACTGAAGCTTTCTTT. This chain joins TRBV18 and TRBJ1-1; 9 bases match TRBD1. The CDR3 is made up of 15 amino acids. After removal of 1 base from V and 1 base from J, the junction contained 1 base not matched to a gene. From germline, CDR1 is KGHSH and CDR2 LQKENI.

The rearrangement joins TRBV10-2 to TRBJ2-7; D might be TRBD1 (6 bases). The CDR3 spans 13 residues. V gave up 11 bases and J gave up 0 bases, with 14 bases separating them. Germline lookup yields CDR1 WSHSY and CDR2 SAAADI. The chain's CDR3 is CAVSQGNSYEQYF. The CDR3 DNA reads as TGCGCCGTTTCGCAGGGGAACTCCTACGAGCAGTACTTC.

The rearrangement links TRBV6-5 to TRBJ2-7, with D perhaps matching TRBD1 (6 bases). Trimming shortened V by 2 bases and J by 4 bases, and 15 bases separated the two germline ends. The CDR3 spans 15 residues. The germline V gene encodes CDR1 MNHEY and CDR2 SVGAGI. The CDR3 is CASSYPPQGVYEQYF. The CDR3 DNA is TGTGCCAGCAGTTACCCTCCACAGGGAGTGTACGAGCAGTACTTC.

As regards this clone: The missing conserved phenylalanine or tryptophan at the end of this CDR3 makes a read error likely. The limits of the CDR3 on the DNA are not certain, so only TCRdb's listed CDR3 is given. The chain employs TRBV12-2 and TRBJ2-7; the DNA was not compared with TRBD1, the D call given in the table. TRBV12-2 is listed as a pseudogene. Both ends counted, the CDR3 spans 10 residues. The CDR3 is CASRLAGTSI.

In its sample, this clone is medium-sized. The CDR3: CASSYVAGRTEAFF. CDR3 nucleotide sequence: TGTGCCAGCAGTTACGTTGCAGGGAGGACTGAAGCTTTCTTT. The V gene is TRBV6-5, the J gene TRBJ1-1; D perhaps matches TRBD1 (5 bases). The length of the CDR3 is 14 residues. Germline V gene lookup returns CDR1 MNHEY and CDR2 SVGAGI. Trimming cost V 2 bases and J 5 bases, with 12 bases left between them.

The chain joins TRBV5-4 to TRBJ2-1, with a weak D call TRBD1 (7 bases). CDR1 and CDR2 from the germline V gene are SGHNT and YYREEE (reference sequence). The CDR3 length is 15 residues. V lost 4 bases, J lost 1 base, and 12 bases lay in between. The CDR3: CASSAGGLSYNEQFF. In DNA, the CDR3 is TGTGCCAGCAGCGCAGGGGGGCTTTCCTACAATGAGCAGTTCTTC.

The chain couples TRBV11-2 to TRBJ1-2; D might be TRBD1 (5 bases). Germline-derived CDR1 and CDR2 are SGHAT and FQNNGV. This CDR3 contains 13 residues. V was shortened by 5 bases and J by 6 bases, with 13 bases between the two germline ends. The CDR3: CASSTGEGNGYTF. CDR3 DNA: TGTGCCAGCAGCACGGGGGAGGGGAATGGCTACACCTTC. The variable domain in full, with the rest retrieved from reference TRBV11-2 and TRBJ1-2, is EAGVAQSPRYKIIEKRQSVAFWCNPISGHATLYWYQQILGQGPKLLIQFQNNGVVDDSQLPKDRFSAERLKGVDSTLKIQPAKLEDSAVYLCASSTGEGNGYTFGSGTRLTVV.

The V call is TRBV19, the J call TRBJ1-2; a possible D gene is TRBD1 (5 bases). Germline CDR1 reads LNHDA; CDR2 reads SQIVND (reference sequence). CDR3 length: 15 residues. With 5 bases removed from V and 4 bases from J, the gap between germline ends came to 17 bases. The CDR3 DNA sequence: TGTGCCAGTAGTCGGGACTATTCTAAGCTCTATGGCTACACCTTC. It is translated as CASSRDYSKLYGYTF.

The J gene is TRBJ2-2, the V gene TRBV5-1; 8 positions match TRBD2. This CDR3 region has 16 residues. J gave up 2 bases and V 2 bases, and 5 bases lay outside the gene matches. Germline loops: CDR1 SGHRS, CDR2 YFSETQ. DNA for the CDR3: TGCGCCAGCAGCTTAGCGGGAGAGGGAAACACCGGGGAGCTGTTTTTT. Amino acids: CASSLAGEGNTGELFF.

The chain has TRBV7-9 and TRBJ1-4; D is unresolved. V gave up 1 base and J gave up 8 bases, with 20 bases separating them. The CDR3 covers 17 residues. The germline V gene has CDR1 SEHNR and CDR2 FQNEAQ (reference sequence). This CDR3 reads CASSLVYVATNREKLFF. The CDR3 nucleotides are TGTGCCAGCAGCTTAGTTTACGTCGCGACAAACCGCGAAAAACTGTTTTTT.

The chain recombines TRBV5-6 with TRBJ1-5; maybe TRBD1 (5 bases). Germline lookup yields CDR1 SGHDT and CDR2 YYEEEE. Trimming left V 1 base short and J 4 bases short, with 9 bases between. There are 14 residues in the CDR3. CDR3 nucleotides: TGTGCCAGCAGCTTGTTAGGGGTTAATCAGCCCCAGCATTTT. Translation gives CASSLLGVNQPQHF.

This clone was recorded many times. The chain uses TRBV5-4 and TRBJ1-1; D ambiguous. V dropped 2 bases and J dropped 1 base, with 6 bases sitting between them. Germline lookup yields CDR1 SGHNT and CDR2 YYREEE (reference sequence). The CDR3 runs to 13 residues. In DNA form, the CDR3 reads TGTGCCAGCAGCTTAAGAGAGAACACTGAAGCTTTCTTT. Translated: CASSLRENTEAFF.

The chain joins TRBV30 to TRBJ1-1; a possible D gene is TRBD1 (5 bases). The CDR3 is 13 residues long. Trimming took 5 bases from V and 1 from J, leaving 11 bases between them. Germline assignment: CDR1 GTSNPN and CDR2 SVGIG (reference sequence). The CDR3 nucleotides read TGTGCCTGGCGTCCTCAGGGGAACACTGAAGCTTTCTTT. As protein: CAWRPQGNTEAFF.

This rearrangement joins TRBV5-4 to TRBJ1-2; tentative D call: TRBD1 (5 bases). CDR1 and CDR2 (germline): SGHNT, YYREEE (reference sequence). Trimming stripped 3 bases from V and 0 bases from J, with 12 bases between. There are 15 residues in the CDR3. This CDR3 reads CASSSGHTTNYGYTF. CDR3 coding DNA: TGTGCCAGCAGCTCAGGACACACCACTAACTATGGCTACACCTTC.

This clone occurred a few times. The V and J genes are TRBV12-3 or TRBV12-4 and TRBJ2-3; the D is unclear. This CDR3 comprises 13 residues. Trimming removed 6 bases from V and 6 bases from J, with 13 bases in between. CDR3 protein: CASSLNPRDTQYF. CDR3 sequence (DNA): TGTGCCAGCAGCCTGAACCCGAGGGATACGCAGTATTTT.

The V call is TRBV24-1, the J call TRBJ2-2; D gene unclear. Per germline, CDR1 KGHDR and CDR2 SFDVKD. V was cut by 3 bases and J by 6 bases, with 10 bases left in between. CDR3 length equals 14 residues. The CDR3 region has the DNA TGTGCCACCAGTGATCCTTTGAGCGCCGGGGAGCTGTTTTTT. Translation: CATSDPLSAGELFF.

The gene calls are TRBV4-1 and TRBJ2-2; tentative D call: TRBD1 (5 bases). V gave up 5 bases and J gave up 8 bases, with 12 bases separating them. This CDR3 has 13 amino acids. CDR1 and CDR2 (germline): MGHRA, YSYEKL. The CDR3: CASSGQNRGELFF. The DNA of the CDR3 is TGCGCCAGCAGCGGACAAAACCGGGGGGAGCTGTTTTTT.

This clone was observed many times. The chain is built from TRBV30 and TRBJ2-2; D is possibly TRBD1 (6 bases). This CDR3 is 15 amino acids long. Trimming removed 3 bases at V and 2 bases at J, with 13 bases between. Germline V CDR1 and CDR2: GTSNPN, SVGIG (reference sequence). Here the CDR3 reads CAWSPGTRNTGELFF. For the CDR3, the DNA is TGTGCCTGGAGCCCCGGGACACGAAACACCGGGGAGCTGTTTTTT.

CDR3 sequence reads: CASSASAAGGTGELFF. CDR3 bases: TGTGCCAGCTCAGCCTCAGCGGCAGGGGGGACCGGGGAGCTGTTTTTT. The chain recombines TRBV18 with TRBJ2-2; D perhaps matches TRBD1 (7 bases). Trimming removed 5 bases from V and 5 bases from J, with 18 bases in between. CDR1 is KGHSH, CDR2 LQKENI, per germline. The CDR3 is 16 amino acids.

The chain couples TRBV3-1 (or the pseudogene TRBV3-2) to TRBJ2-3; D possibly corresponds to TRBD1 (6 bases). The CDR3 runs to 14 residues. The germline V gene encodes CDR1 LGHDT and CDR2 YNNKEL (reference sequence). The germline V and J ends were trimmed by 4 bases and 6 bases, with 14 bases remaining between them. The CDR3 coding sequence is TGTGCCAGCAGCCCCCTTTCCACAGGGGATACGCAGTATTTT. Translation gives CASSPLSTGDTQYF.

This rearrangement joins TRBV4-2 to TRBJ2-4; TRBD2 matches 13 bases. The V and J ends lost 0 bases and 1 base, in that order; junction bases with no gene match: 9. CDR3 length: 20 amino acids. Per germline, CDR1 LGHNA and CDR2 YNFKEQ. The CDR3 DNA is TGTGCCAGCAGCCAAGATCTAACTAGCGGGGGGGCCTGGGCCAAAAACATTCAGTACTTC. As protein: CASSQDLTSGGAWAKNIQYF.

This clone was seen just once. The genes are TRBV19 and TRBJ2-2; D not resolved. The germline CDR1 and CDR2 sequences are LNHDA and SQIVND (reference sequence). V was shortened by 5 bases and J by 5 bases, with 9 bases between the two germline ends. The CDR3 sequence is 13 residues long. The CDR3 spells CASSLSRTGELFF. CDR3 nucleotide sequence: TGTGCCAGTAGTCTAAGCCGTACCGGGGAGCTGTTTTTT.

The chain's CDR3 is CASSVATVSSYNEQFF. CDR3 bases: TGTGCCAGCAGCGTCGCTACAGTGAGCTCCTACAATGAGCAGTTCTTC. The V and J genes are TRBV11-2 and TRBJ2-1; D remains unclear. There are 16 residues in the CDR3. Germline V lookup: CDR1 SGHAT, CDR2 FQNNGV. Trimming left V 5 bases short and J 0 bases short, with 14 bases between.

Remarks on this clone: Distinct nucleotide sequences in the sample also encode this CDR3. The CDR3 sequence is CASRRQGNYGYTF. DNA of the CDR3: TGTGCCAGCAGAAGACAGGGAAACTATGGCTACACCTTC. This chain joins TRBV6-5 and TRBJ1-2; 7 positions match TRBD1. V was clipped by 6 bases and J by 2 bases; unmatched bases: 3. CDR3 length equals 13 residues. Germline values: CDR1 MNHEY, CDR2 SVGAGI.

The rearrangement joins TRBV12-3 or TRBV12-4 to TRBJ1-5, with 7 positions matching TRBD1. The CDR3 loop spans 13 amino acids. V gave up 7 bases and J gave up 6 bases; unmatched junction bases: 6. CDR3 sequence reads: CASNDRVGQPQHF. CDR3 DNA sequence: TGTGCCAGCAATGACAGGGTTGGTCAGCCCCAGCATTTT.